Below, 24 T cell receptor beta chains from the same sample are listed, as sequenced in a study of CD8 T cells in Susac syndrome. When the RNA was reverse transcribed, random hexamers were used with an input of roughly 0.45 to 1 ug. Each CDR3 protein is one row after TCRdb ran MiXCR on the immunoSEQ multiplex PCR reads. The data contain 100,000 to 150,000 distinct CDR3 sequences, around 96% of them seen just once; the ten biggest clones take up more than 0.1%. Material for sequencing was CD4+ T cells from PBMCs. These receptor sequences come from a human donor in good health.

The rearrangement joins TRBV10-2 to TRBJ2-1, with 7 bases aligning to TRBD2. Germline CDR1 reads WSHSY; CDR2 reads SAAADI. CDR3 length equals 16 residues. V dropped 4 bases and J dropped 5; count of bases not matched to a gene: 11. CDR3 sequence: CASSGPRGGLNNEQFF. The CDR3 region has the DNA TGCGCCAGCAGTGGCCCCCGCGGGGGACTTAACAATGAGCAGTTCTTC.

The rearrangement links TRBV12-3 or TRBV12-4 to TRBJ2-2; TRBD1 or TRBD2 may be the D gene (6 bases each). The CDR3 is 14 amino acids. V lost 8 bases, J lost 6 bases, and 16 bases lay in between. The CDR3 nucleotides are TGTGCCAGCTCGTTGGGGGGCGAGGCCGGGGAGCTGTTTTTT. This sequence encodes CASSLGGEAGELFF.

CDR3 amino acids: CASSVKRVEQFF. The CDR3 nucleotides are TGTGCCAGCAGTGTCAAAAGGGTTGAGCAGTTCTTC. This chain uses TRBV2 with TRBJ2-1; D remains unclear. The germline V gene has CDR1 SNHLY and CDR2 FYNNEI. V lost 4 bases and J 9 bases, leaving 10 bases between the germline ends. This CDR3 region has 12 residues.

The V and J genes are TRBV29-1 and TRBJ1-4; perhaps TRBD1 as D (5 bases). Germline loops: CDR1 SQVTM, CDR2 ANQGSEA. V was pared by 8 bases and J by 4 bases, with 20 bases between. The CDR3 runs 15 residues. The CDR3 nucleotides read TGCAGCTTTACCGGGTACAGAGGGGATAATGAAAAACTGTTTTTT. Translated, it gives CSFTGYRGDNEKLFF.

This clonotype was found once. The chain links TRBV29-1 to TRBJ1-1, with a possible D match to TRBD1 (5 bases). Germline V CDR1 and CDR2: SQVTM, ANQGSEA. The CDR3 consists of 11 residues. V was cut by 6 bases and J by 2 bases, with 7 bases left in between. The CDR3 is CSVGDNTEAFF. The CDR3 bases are TGCAGCGTGGGGGACAACACTGAAGCTTTCTTT.

This chain uses TRBV30 with TRBJ1-1; D is uncertain. CDR1 is GTSNPN, CDR2 SVGIG, per germline (reference sequence). The CDR3 loop spans 13 amino acids. Trimming took off 3 bases at V and 4 bases at J, with 12 bases between the two ends. CDR3 DNA: TGTGCCTGGAGGGAAGGGAGGTCCACTGAAGCTTTCTTT. This gives the protein CAWREGRSTEAFF.

The chain joins TRBV28 to TRBJ2-4; 9 positions match TRBD1. This CDR3 contains 19 residues. Germline V gives CDR1 MDHEN, CDR2 SYDVKM. V shed 2 bases, J shed 1 base, and the junction held 12 bases outside the gene matches. CDR3 bases: TGTGCCAGCAGTTTACCTTGGGACAGGGCTATGCTGGCCAAAAACATTCAGTACTTC. Its protein is CASSLPWDRAMLAKNIQYF. Drawing the rest from reference TRBV28 and TRBJ2-4, the complete variable domain is DVKVTQSSRYLVKRTGEKVFLECVQDMDHENMFWYRQDPGLGLRLIYFSYDVKMKEKGDIPEGYSVSREKKERFSLILESASTNQTSMYLCASSLPWDRAMLAKNIQYFGAGTRLSVL.

V gene TRBV27 combines with J gene TRBJ1-1; D gene uncertain. There are 14 residues in the CDR3. In germline, CDR1 is MNHEY, CDR2 SMNVEV (reference sequence). Trimming took off 5 bases at V and 3 bases at J, with 13 bases between the two ends. CDR3 loop: CASSLYRGYTEAFF. CDR3 bases: TGTGCCAGCAGTCTCTATCGAGGGTACACTGAAGCTTTCTTT.

This rearrangement joins TRBV5-1 to TRBJ2-1; D uncertain. Germline V lookup: CDR1 SGHRS, CDR2 YFSETQ. V gave up 5 bases and J gave up 4 bases, with 10 bases separating them. The CDR3 is 13 amino acids. The CDR3 DNA reads as TGCGCCAGCAGTTCCGGCGGTTACAATGAGCAGTTCTTC. Protein sequence: CASSSGGYNEQFF.

The table lists this clonotype with a count of one. The gene calls are TRBV12-3 or TRBV12-4 and TRBJ2-2, with TRBD1 identical over 8 bases. The CDR3 is 16 amino acids. Trimming cost V 5 bases and J 4 bases; bases outside gene matches: 9. Here the CDR3 reads CASSIGQGIGTGELFF. The CDR3 bases are TGTGCCAGCAGTATCGGACAGGGTATCGGCACCGGGGAGCTGTTTTTT.

The chain is built from TRBV6-2 or TRBV6-3 and TRBJ2-7, with a weak D call TRBD2 (5 bases). Trimming removed 7 bases at V and 0 bases at J, with 13 bases between. Germline CDR1 MNHEY, CDR2 SVGEGT. The CDR3 loop spans 14 amino acids. The CDR3 region is CASKSAGGSYEQYF. The CDR3 region has the DNA TGTGCCAGCAAGTCCGCTGGAGGCTCCTACGAGCAGTACTTC.

This clonotype was counted a single time. The chain carries TRBV7-8 and TRBJ2-1; TRBD2 agrees at 8 bases. CDR3 length: 18 residues. V shed 5 bases, J shed 5 bases, and the junction held 17 bases outside the gene matches. Germline V CDR1 and CDR2: SGHVS, FQNEAQ. The CDR3 DNA is TGTGCCAGCAGCCGACGACGGGGGGGGCGCGAGTCGGACAATGAGCAGTTCTTC. Protein sequence: CASSRRRGGRESDNEQFF.

The chain uses TRBV7-2 and TRBJ2-7; D remains ambiguous. V shed 2 bases and J shed 2 bases, with 4 bases lying between them. There are 12 residues in the CDR3. Germline lookup yields CDR1 SGHTA and CDR2 FQGNSA. CDR3: CASSLQPYEQYF. CDR3 DNA sequence: TGTGCCAGCAGCTTACAGCCCTACGAGCAGTACTTC.

CDR3 amino acids: CASSFTSGSVNEQFF. In DNA form, the CDR3 reads TGCGCCAGCAGCTTTACTAGCGGGAGCGTCAATGAGCAGTTCTTC. This chain joins TRBV5-1 and TRBJ2-1, with 11 bases aligning to TRBD2. The CDR3 consists of 15 residues. J was trimmed by 6 bases and V by 2 bases; bases with no gene match: 4. Germline CDR1 is SGHRS and CDR2 is YFSETQ.

The chain uses TRBV3-1 and TRBJ2-4; D unclear. Germline assignment: CDR1 LGHDT and CDR2 YNNKEL (reference sequence). Between the trimmed V and J ends, which lost 1 base and 9 bases, there was a span of 7 bases. The CDR3 loop spans 12 amino acids. The CDR3 bases are TGTGCCAGCAGCCAAGGAATGGGCATTCAGTACTTC. It encodes CASSQGMGIQYF.

V and J are TRBV19 and TRBJ2-2; possibly TRBD2 for D (5 bases). In germline, CDR1 is LNHDA, CDR2 SQIVND (reference sequence). V was clipped by 9 bases and J by 8 bases, with 25 bases between them. This CDR3 contains 16 residues. The CDR3 sequence: CASIGTTVRGTGELFF. CDR3 bases: TGTGCCAGCATTGGAACGACTGTCCGGGGTACTGGGGAGCTGTTTTTT.

This chain joins TRBV12-3 or TRBV12-4 and TRBJ2-7; maybe TRBD2 (5 bases). CDR3 length equals 14 residues. V was cut by 3 bases and J by 4 bases, with 13 bases left in between. CDR3 bases: TGTGCCAGCAGTTTGAGGGAGACTCCTTACGAGCAGTACTTC. Residues: CASSLRETPYEQYF.

A few counts support this clonotype. The chain carries TRBV18 and TRBJ1-2, with 7 bases aligning to TRBD1. The V gene end was trimmed by 3 bases and the J gene end by 2 bases; junction bases not matched to a gene: 0. The length of the CDR3 is 13 residues. CDR1 is KGHSH, CDR2 LQKENI, per germline. CDR3 in DNA: TGTGCCAGCTCACCGGACAGGAACTATGGCTACACCTTC. It codes for CASSPDRNYGYTF.

The chain has TRBV29-1 and TRBJ2-3, with TRBD2 matching over 8 bases. This CDR3 has 12 residues. In germline, CDR1 is SQVTM, CDR2 ANQGSEA. DNA of the CDR3: TGCTCCGGGGGGGTTAGGACAGATACGCAGTATTTT. Translated: CSGGVRTDTQYF.

Only a few counts were recorded for this clonotype. The V and J genes are TRBV18 and TRBJ2-2, with D perhaps TRBD1 or TRBD2 (6 bases each). With 3 bases removed from V and 0 bases from J, the gap between germline ends came to 11 bases. The CDR3 covers 16 residues. In germline, CDR1 is KGHSH, CDR2 LQKENI. The CDR3 DNA sequence: TGTGCCAGCTCACCCCAGGGGACTTCGAACACCGGGGAGCTGTTTTTT. This encodes CASSPQGTSNTGELFF. Together with reference TRBV18 and TRBJ2-2, the CDR3 gives the full variable domain: NAGVMQNPRHLVRRRGQEARLRCSPMKGHSHVYWYRQLPEEGLKFMVYLQKENIIDESGMPKERFSAEFPKEGPSILRIQQVVRGDSAAYFCASSPQGTSNTGELFFGEGSRLTVL.

This chain connects TRBV10-3 to TRBJ2-3; unclear D gene. CDR1 ENHRY and CDR2 SYGVKD come from the germline V gene. V lost 4 bases to trimming and J lost 0 bases, with 2 bases between them. This CDR3 is built from 12 residues. CDR3 loop: CAISGSTDTQYF. The CDR3 DNA reads TGTGCCATCAGTGGAAGCACAGATACGCAGTATTTT.

J is TRBJ2-1 and V is TRBV2; 8 bases fit TRBD2. The CDR3 is 17 residues long. CDR1 is SNHLY and CDR2 is FYNNEI in the germline V gene. J gave up 2 bases and V 10 bases, and 16 bases lay outside the gene matches. This chain's CDR3 is CAIGLLTGGGTYNEQFF. CDR3 sequence (DNA): TGTGCCATAGGACTATTGACGGGAGGGGGGACCTACAATGAGCAGTTCTTC.

The chain is built from TRBV5-4 and TRBJ1-2; the match to TRBD1 covers 7 bases. The CDR3 has 14 amino acids. Unmatched junction bases numbered 1, after V lost 2 bases and J lost 0 bases. The germline CDR1 and CDR2 sequences are SGHNT and YYREEE (reference sequence). CDR3 region: CASSFGTANYGYTF. The CDR3 nucleotides read TGTGCCAGCAGCTTTGGGACAGCTAACTATGGCTACACCTTC.

The chain links TRBV14 to TRBJ1-1; 7 positions match TRBD1. V was clipped by 6 bases and J by 4 bases; unmatched bases: 11. Germline values: CDR1 SGHDN, CDR2 FVKESK. This CDR3 has 15 amino acids. Here the CDR3 reads CASRPGGVWPTEAFF. As DNA, the CDR3 is TGTGCCAGCAGACCAGGGGGAGTGTGGCCCACTGAAGCTTTCTTT. The full variable domain, with the rest looked up from reference TRBV14 and TRBJ1-1, is EAGVTQFPSHSVIEKGQTVTLRCDPISGHDNLYWYRRVMGKEIKFLLHFVKESKQDESGMPNNRFLAERTGGTYSTLKVQPAELEDSGVYFCASRPGGVWPTEAFFGQGTRLTVV.